A selection of T cell receptor beta chains follows, all from one sample in a study of cytomegalovirus exposure and HLA in healthy donors. The repertoire was sequenced with immunoSEQ multiplex PCR; TCRdb's copy has only in-frame clones and lacks some. This table holds over 110,000 clones, under 90% found once. Specimen: PBMCs. These receptors were taken from a male donor in good health and CMV-seronegative. The CDR3 runs from the conserved cysteine through the conserved F or W. Each record gives: clone size, J gene, D gene, V gene, CDR3 DNA, CDR3 protein. The D gene is left open where the match is weak. Only part of the rows carry a size: once, few, many, or a class if the clone is expanded.

size: NA; J: TRBJ2-7; D: NA; V: TRBV10-1; DNA: TGCGCCAGCGTCAGCGCCTTCTTCTACGAGCAGTACTTC; CDR3: CASVSAFFYEQYF
size: NA; J: TRBJ2-7; D: TRBD2; V: TRBV5-4; DNA: TGTGCCAGCAGCACCCGACTAGCGGGAGGGTATGAGCAGTACTTC; CDR3: CASSTRLAGGYEQYF
size: NA; J: TRBJ2-2; D: TRBD2; V: TRBV7-9; DNA: TGTGCCAGCAGCGGGGGGGTCCTTGAGCTGTTTTTT; CDR3: CASSGGVLELFF
size: NA; J: TRBJ1-2; D: NA; V: TRBV23-1; DNA: TGCGCCAGCAGTCCCAAAGATCCGGACTATGGCTACACCTTC; CDR3: CASSPKDPDYGYTF
size: NA; J: TRBJ2-1; D: TRBD2; V: TRBV5-4; DNA: TGTGCCAGCAGCTTGGGAGGACTAGTCGGCTACAATGAGCAGTTCTTC; CDR3: CASSLGGLVGYNEQFF
size: NA; J: TRBJ2-7; D: TRBD2; V: TRBV30; DNA: TGTGCCTGGAATTCACTAGCGGGAAACGAGCAGTACTTC; CDR3: CAWNSLAGNEQYF
size: NA; J: TRBJ2-3; D: NA; V: TRBV7-3; DNA: TGTGCCAGCAGCTTAATGGCCAGTGGTACGCAGTATTTT; CDR3: CASSLMASGTQYF
size: NA; J: TRBJ2-3; D: TRBD2; V: TRBV30; DNA: TGTGCCTGGAGTGTATTGTCGAGGGGTAGCGGGATTAAAGATACGCAGTATTTT; CDR3: CAWSVLSRGSGIKDTQYF
size: NA; J: TRBJ2-1; D: NA; V: TRBV4-3; DNA: TGCGCCAGCAGCCAAGAACTACCCTCCAATGAGCAGTTCTTC; CDR3: CASSQELPSNEQFF
size: few; J: TRBJ2-7; D: NA; V: TRBV4-3; DNA: TGCGCCAGCAGCCAAGTGTCCTACTCCTACGAGCAGTACTTC; CDR3: CASSQVSYSYEQYF
size: NA; J: TRBJ2-1; D: TRBD2; V: TRBV4-1; DNA: TGCGCCAGCGCGTGGGCAGGGGGGAGCGGGAGCGGGGGGACCTACAATGAGCAGTTCTTC; CDR3: CASAWAGGSGSGGTYNEQFF
size: NA; J: TRBJ1-1; D: NA; V: TRBV6-6; DNA: TGTGCCAGCAGCCGTACCTTCAGTGATCCCAAAGCTTTCTTT; CDR3: CASSRTFSDPKAFF
size: NA; J: TRBJ2-1; D: TRBD2; V: TRBV6-5; DNA: TGTGCCAGCAGCCCGGGACTAGCGGGGTACAATGAGCAGTTCTTC; CDR3: CASSPGLAGYNEQFF
size: NA; J: TRBJ2-5; D: TRBD2; V: TRBV4-3; DNA: TGCGCCAGCAGCCATCTGACTAGCGGGCAAGAGACCCAGTACTTC; CDR3: CASSHLTSGQETQYF
size: once; J: TRBJ2-1; D: NA; V: TRBV6-5; DNA: TGTGCCAGCAGTTACTCACTTTGGGGGACTGATCGGATCTTC; CDR3: CASSYSLWGTDRIF
size: NA; J: TRBJ2-7; D: TRBD2; V: TRBV4-3; DNA: TGCGCCAGCAGCCCCCACCTGGCGGGGGTCGACGAGCAGTACTTC; CDR3: CASSPHLAGVDEQYF
size: NA; J: TRBJ2-1; D: TRBD2; V: TRBV27; DNA: TGTGCCAGCAGTCCCGGGACTAGCGGCCTAAATGAGCAGTTCTTC; CDR3: CASSPGTSGLNEQFF
size: NA; J: TRBJ1-1; D: NA; V: TRBV15; DNA: TGTGCCACCAGCAGAGAAGGTTGGACAGAGTCGAACACTGAAGCTTTCTTT; CDR3: CATSREGWTESNTEAFF
size: NA; J: TRBJ1-2; D: NA; V: TRBV14; DNA: TGTGCCAGCAGCCAAGCATGGAGCGGCTACACCTTC; CDR3: CASSQAWSGYTF
size: once; J: TRBJ2-7; D: TRBD1; V: TRBV2; DNA: TGTGCCAGCAGTTACAGGGGCTACGAGCAGTACTTC; CDR3: CASSYRGYEQYF
size: NA; J: TRBJ2-7; D: TRBD1; V: TRBV14; DNA: TGTGCCAGCAGAGGACAGGGAAACTACGAGCAGTACTTC; CDR3: CASRGQGNYEQYF
size: NA; J: TRBJ2-1; D: NA; V: TRBV6-4; DNA: TGTGCCAGCAGTCGCGGGACTTTTAATGAGCAGTTCTTC; CDR3: CASSRGTFNEQFF
size: NA; J: TRBJ2-7; D: TRBD2; V: TRBV7-2; DNA: TGTGCCAGCAGCCGCCCGGCTAGCGGGAGAATCGAGCAGTACTTC; CDR3: CASSRPASGRIEQYF
size: NA; J: TRBJ2-2; D: NA; V: TRBV4-2; DNA: TGTGCCAGCAGCCAAGAATCAGGGGCAGGCGGGGAGCTGTTTTTT; CDR3: CASSQESGAGGELFF
size: NA; J: TRBJ2-5; D: NA; V: TRBV19; DNA: TGTGCCAGTACCTGTCCATCCAGGGATCTTCCCCCGATGTACCAAGAGACCCAGTACTTC; CDR3: CASTCPSRDLPPMYQETQYF
size: NA; J: TRBJ2-7; D: TRBD1; V: TRBV29-1; DNA: TGCAGCGGAGGGACAGGCGCTTACGAGCAGTACTTC; CDR3: CSGGTGAYEQYF
size: NA; J: TRBJ2-1; D: TRBD1; V: TRBV5-1; DNA: TGCGCCAGCAGCTTGGAGGGACAGGGGGGTTATGAGCAGTTCTTC; CDR3: CASSLEGQGGYEQFF
size: NA; J: TRBJ2-2; D: NA; V: TRBV7-8; DNA: TGTGCCAGCAGTTTCGACAGGAACACCGGGGAGCTGTTTTTT; CDR3: CASSFDRNTGELFF
size: NA; J: TRBJ2-7; D: TRBD1; V: TRBV7-9; DNA: TGTTCCAGCAGCTTAGGAGGGGGACAGGGGAGCTACGAGCAGTACTTC; CDR3: CSSSLGGGQGSYEQYF
size: once; J: TRBJ2-7; D: NA; V: TRBV30; DNA: TGTGCCTGGAGTGCGGCAGGGGCCTCCTACGAGCAGTACTTC; CDR3: CAWSAAGASYEQYF
size: NA; J: TRBJ2-7; D: TRBD1; V: TRBV28; DNA: TGTGCCAGCAGAGCCGGGACAGGAAGCGAGCAGTACTTC; CDR3: CASRAGTGSEQYF
size: NA; J: TRBJ2-3; D: NA; V: TRBV7-2; DNA: TGTGCCAGCAGCCTTCTATTTGGTGCAAGAGATACGCAGTATTTT; CDR3: CASSLLFGARDTQYF
size: NA; J: TRBJ2-2; D: NA; V: TRBV9; DNA: TGTGCCAGCAGCGTGGCAGGAAGCGGAGTACGGGAGCTGTTTTTT; CDR3: CASSVAGSGVRELFF
size: few; J: TRBJ1-2; D: TRBD1; V: TRBV10-3; DNA: TGTGCCATCAGTCCCACAGGGGGCCTGTACTATGGCTACACCTTC; CDR3: CAISPTGGLYYGYTF
size: NA; J: TRBJ2-6; D: NA; V: TRBV6-5; DNA: TGTGCCAGCAGTTACCTAGTGGGGGCCAACGTCCTGACTTTC; CDR3: CASSYLVGANVLTF
size: NA; J: TRBJ1-5; D: NA; V: TRBV10-1; DNA: TGCGCCAGCAGTCAGGGGAGCAATCAGCCCCAGCATTTT; CDR3: CASSQGSNQPQHF
size: NA; J: TRBJ2-1; D: TRBD2; V: TRBV7-2; DNA: TGTGCCATCAGGACTAGCGAGTACAATGAGCAGTTCTTC; CDR3: CAIRTSEYNEQFF
size: NA; J: TRBJ2-2; D: NA; V: TRBV14; DNA: TGTGCCAGCAGCCGACTAACGAACACCGGGGAGCTGTTTTTT; CDR3: CASSRLTNTGELFF
size: NA; J: TRBJ1-2; D: TRBD1; V: TRBV4-1; DNA: TGCGCCAGCAGCCGAGTTATTTTGTTGGACAGGAGAGAAGGTGGCTACACCTTC; CDR3: CASSRVILLDRREGGYTF
size: NA; J: TRBJ1-3; D: NA; V: TRBV27; DNA: TGTGCCAGCAGTTTACTCCCAGTCCACGAATCTGGAAACACCATATATTTT; CDR3: CASSLLPVHESGNTIYF
size: once; J: TRBJ2-2; D: TRBD2; V: TRBV10-1; DNA: TGCGCCAGCAGTGAGGGGATAGCGGGAGACGCCGGGGAGCTGTTTTTT; CDR3: CASSEGIAGDAGELFF
size: NA; J: TRBJ2-1; D: TRBD2; V: TRBV2; DNA: TGTGCCAGCAGTGATGGACTAGCGGATGCGGATGAGCAGTTCTTC; CDR3: CASSDGLADADEQFF
size: NA; J: TRBJ2-7; D: TRBD2; V: TRBV9; DNA: TGTGCCAGCAGCGGACCGAGCGGGACCCTCTACGAGCAGTACTTC; CDR3: CASSGPSGTLYEQYF
size: NA; J: TRBJ2-3; D: TRBD2; V: TRBV15; DNA: TGTGCCACCTCCGATAGACTAGCGGGGAGCACAGATACGCAGTATTTT; CDR3: CATSDRLAGSTDTQYF
size: NA; J: TRBJ2-1; D: TRBD2; V: TRBV4-1; DNA: TGCGCCAGCAGCCAACTTTTCGGACTAGCGGATGAGCAGTTCTTC; CDR3: CASSQLFGLADEQFF
size: NA; J: TRBJ1-4; D: NA; V: TRBV4-1; DNA: TGCGCCAGCAGCCAAGTAAGGGGGGGTTTGGCTAATGAAAAACTGTTTTTT; CDR3: CASSQVRGGLANEKLFF
size: once; J: TRBJ2-1; D: TRBD2; V: TRBV19; DNA: TGTGCCTCCCTTTCGGGAGGTATGCGGTTGGACTACAATGAGCAGTTCTTC; CDR3: CASLSGGMRLDYNEQFF
size: NA; J: TRBJ2-1; D: NA; V: TRBV13; DNA: TGTGCCAGCAGCTTATCGTACGGGAGTTACTCCTACAATGAGCAGTTCTTC; CDR3: CASSLSYGSYSYNEQFF
size: once; J: TRBJ1-3; D: NA; V: TRBV28; DNA: TGTGCCAGCAGTTCTCCTACCGCTTTAACCATATATTTT; CDR3: CASSSPTALTIYF
size: NA; J: TRBJ1-1; D: NA; V: TRBV4-1; DNA: TGCGCCAGCAGCCAGGCTGGACAGAGTAACACTGAAGCTTTCTTT; CDR3: CASSQAGQSNTEAFF
size: few; J: TRBJ2-7; D: NA; V: TRBV5-1; DNA: TGCGCCAGCCCAAACCTTCAGAAACATTACGAGCAGTACTTC; CDR3: CASPNLQKHYEQYF
size: NA; J: TRBJ2-7; D: TRBD2; V: TRBV4-3; DNA: TGCGCCAGCAGCCAAGAAAATAGCGGGATTCTCTACGAGCAGTACTTC; CDR3: CASSQENSGILYEQYF
size: NA; J: TRBJ1-2; D: NA; V: TRBV28; DNA: TGTGCCAGCAGTTTCAACAGAGGGGGAAATGGCTACACCTTC; CDR3: CASSFNRGGNGYTF
size: NA; J: TRBJ2-7; D: TRBD2; V: TRBV19; DNA: TGTGCCAGTAGTCCCCGTTTTAGCGGGCCGTACGAGCAGTACTTC; CDR3: CASSPRFSGPYEQYF
size: NA; J: TRBJ2-7; D: NA; V: TRBV25-1; DNA: TGTGCCAGCAAGCCAAGGGGTACCTACGAGCAGTACTTC; CDR3: CASKPRGTYEQYF